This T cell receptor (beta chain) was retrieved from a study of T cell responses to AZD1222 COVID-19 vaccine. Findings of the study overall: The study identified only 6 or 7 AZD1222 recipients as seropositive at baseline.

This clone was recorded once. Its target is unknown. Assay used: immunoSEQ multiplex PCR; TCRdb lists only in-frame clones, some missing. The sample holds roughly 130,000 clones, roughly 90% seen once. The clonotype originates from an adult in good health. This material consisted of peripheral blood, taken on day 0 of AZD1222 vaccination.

The CDR3, as DNA: TGTGCCAGCCAAGAGGACACTCGATACGAGCAGTACTTC. As protein: CASQEDTRYEQYF. The V and J genes are TRBV2 and TRBJ2-7; weak D call: TRBD1 (5 bases). This CDR3 region has 13 residues. In germline, CDR1 is SNHLY, CDR2 FYNNEI. The ends were cut back, 8 bases at V and 4 bases at J, with 15 bases in the middle.